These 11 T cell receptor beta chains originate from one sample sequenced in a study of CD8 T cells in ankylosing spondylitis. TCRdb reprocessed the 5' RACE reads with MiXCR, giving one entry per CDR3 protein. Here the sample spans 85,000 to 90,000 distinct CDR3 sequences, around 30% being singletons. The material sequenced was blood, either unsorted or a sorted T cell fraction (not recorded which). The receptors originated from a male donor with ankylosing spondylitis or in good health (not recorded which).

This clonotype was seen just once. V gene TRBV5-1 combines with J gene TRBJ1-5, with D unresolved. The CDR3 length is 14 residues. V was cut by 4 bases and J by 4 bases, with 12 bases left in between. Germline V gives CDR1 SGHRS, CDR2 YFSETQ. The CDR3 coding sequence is TGCGCCAGCAGCCCGGGCCTGGCGAATCAGCCCCAGCATTTT. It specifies CASSPGLANQPQHF.

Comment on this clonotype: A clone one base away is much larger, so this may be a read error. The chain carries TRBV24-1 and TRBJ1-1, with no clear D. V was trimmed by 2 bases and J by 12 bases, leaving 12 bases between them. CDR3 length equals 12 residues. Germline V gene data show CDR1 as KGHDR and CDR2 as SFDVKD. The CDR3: CATSDSGMEPFF. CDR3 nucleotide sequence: TGTGCCACCAGTGATTCTGGTATGGAACCTTTCTTT.

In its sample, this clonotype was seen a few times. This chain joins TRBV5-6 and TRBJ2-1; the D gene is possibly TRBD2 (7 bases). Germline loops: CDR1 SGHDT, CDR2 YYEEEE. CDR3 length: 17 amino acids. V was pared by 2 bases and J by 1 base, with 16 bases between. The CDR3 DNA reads TGTGCCAGCAGCTTAGGCGCACGGGGGGCTTCCTACAATGAGCAGTTCTTC. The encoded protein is CASSLGARGASYNEQFF.

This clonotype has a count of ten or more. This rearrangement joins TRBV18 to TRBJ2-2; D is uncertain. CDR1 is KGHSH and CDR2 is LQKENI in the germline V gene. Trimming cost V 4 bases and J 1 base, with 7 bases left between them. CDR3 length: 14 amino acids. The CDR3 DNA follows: TGTGCCAGCTCACGGGCCGGGAACACCGGGGAGCTGTTTTTT. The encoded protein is CASSRAGNTGELFF.

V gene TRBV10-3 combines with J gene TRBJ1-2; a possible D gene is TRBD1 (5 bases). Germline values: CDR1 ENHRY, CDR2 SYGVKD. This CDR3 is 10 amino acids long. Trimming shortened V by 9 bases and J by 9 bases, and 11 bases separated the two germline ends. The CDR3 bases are TGTGCCATAGGGACGGACCGCTACACCTTC. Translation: CAIGTDRYTF.

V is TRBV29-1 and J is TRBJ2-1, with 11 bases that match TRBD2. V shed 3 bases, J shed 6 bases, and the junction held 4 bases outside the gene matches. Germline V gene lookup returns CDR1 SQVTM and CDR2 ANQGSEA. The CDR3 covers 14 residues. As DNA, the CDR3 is TGCAGCGTTGACGCTAGCGGGGGGTTCAATGAGCAGTTCTTC. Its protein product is CSVDASGGFNEQFF.

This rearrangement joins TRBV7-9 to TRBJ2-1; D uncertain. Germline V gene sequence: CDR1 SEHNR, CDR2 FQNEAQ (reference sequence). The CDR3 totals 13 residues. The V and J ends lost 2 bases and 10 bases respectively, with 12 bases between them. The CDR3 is CASSLPPTIEQFF. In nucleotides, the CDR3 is TGTGCCAGCAGCTTACCTCCGACCATCGAGCAGTTCTTC.

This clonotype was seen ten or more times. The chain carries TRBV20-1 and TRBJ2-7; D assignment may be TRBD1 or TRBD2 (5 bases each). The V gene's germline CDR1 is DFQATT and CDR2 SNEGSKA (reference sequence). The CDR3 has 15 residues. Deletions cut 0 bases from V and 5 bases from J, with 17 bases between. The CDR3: CSARDAGRERNEQYV. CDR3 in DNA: TGCAGTGCTAGAGATGCGGGCAGGGAAAGGAACGAGCAGTACGTC.

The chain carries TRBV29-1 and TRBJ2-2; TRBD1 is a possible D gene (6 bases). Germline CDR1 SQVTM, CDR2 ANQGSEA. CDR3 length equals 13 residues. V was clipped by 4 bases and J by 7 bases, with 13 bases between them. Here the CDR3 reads CSVVRQGNGELFF. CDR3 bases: TGCAGCGTTGTTCGGCAGGGGAACGGGGAGCTGTTTTTT.

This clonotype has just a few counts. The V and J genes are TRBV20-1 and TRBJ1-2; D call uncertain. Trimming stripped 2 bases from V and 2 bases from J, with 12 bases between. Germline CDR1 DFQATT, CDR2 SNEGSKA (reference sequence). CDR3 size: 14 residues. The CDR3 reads CSARIYGMNYGYTF. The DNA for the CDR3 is TGCAGTGCTAGAATCTATGGGATGAACTATGGCTACACCTTC.

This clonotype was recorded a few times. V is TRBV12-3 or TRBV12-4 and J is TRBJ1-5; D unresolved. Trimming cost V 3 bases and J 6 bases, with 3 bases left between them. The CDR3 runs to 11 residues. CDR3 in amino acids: CASSLVQPQHF. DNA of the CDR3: TGTGCCAGCAGTTTGGTTCAGCCCCAGCATTTT.